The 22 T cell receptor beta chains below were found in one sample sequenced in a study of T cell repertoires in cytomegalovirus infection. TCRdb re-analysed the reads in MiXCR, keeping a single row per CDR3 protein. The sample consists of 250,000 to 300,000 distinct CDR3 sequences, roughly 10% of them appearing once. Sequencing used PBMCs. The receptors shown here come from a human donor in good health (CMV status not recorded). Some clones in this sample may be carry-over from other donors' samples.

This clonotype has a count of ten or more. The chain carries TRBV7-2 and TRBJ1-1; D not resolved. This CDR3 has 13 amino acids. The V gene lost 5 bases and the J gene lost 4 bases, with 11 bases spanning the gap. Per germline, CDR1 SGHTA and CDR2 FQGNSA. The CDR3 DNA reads TGTGCCAGCAGCCAGCGAGACGGCACTGAAGCTTTCTTT. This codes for CASSQRDGTEAFF.

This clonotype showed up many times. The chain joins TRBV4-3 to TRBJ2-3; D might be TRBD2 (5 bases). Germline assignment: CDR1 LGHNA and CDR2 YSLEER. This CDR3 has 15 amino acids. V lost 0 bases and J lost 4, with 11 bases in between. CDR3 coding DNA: TGCGCCAGCAGCCAAGATAGAGGGTGGCCAGATACGCAGTATTTT. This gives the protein CASSQDRGWPDTQYF.

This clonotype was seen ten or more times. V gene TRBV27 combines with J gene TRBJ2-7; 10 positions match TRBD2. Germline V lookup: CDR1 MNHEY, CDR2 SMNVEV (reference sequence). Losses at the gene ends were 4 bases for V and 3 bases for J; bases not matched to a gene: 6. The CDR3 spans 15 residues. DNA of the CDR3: TGTGCCAGCAGTTCCCCATTAGCGGGAGGCTACGAGCAGTACTTC. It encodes CASSSPLAGGYEQYF.

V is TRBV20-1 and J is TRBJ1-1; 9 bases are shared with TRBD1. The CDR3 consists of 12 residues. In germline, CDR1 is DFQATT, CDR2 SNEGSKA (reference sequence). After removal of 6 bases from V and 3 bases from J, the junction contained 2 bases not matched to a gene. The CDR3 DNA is TGCAGTGCCCGACAGGGGGACACTGAAGCTTTCTTT. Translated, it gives CSARQGDTEAFF.

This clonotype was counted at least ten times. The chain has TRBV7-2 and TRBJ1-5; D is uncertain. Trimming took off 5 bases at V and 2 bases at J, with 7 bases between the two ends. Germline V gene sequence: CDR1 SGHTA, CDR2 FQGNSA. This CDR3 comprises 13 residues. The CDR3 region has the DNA TGTGCCAGCAGCCCAAACGGCAATCAGCCCCAGCATTTT. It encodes CASSPNGNQPQHF.

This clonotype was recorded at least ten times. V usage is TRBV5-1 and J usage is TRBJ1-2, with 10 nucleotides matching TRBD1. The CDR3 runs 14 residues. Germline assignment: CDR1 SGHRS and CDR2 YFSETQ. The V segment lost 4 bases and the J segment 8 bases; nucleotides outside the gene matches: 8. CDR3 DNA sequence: TGCGCCAGCAGCCCACCCGGACAGGGGGGGGGCTACACCTTC. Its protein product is CASSPPGQGGGYTF.

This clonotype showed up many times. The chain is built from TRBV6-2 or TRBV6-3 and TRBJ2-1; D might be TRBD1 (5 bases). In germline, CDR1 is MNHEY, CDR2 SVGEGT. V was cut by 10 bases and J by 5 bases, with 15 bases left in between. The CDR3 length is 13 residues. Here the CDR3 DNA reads TGTGCCACCCACGTGACAGTAAACAATGAGCAGTTCTTC. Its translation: CATHVTVNNEQFF.

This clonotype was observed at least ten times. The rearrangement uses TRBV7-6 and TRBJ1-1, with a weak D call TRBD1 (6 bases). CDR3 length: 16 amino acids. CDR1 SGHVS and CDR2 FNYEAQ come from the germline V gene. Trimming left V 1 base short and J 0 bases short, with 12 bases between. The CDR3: CASSLEAGAVNTEAFF. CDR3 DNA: TGTGCCAGCAGCTTAGAGGCGGGGGCGGTGAACACTGAAGCTTTCTTT.

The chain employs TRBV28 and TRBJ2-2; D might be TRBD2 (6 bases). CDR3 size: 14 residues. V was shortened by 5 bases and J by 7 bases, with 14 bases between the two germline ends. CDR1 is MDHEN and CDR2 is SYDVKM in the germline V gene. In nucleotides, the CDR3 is TGTGCCAGCAGTACCCAGGGAGGTGGCGGGGAGCTGTTTTTT. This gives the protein CASSTQGGGGELFF.

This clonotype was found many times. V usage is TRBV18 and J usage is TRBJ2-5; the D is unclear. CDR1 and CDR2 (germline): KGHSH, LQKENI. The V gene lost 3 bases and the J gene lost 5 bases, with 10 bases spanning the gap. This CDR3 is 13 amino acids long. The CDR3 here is CASSPSGRETQYF. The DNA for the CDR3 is TGTGCCAGCTCACCTTCGGGTAGGGAGACCCAGTACTTC.

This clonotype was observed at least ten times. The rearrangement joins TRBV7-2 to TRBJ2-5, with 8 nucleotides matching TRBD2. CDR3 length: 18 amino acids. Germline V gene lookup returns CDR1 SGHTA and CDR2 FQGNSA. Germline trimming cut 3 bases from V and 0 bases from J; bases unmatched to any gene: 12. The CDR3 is CASSFSDSGALNQETQYF. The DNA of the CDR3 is TGTGCCAGCAGCTTTTCGGATAGCGGGGCGTTAAACCAAGAGACCCAGTACTTC. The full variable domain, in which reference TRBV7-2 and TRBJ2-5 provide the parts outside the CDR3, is GAGVSQSPSNKVTEKGKDVELRCDPISGHTALYWYRQSLGQGLEFLIYFQGNSAPDKSGLPSDRFSAERTGGSVSTLTIQRTQQEDSAVYLCASSFSDSGALNQETQYFGPGTRLLVL.

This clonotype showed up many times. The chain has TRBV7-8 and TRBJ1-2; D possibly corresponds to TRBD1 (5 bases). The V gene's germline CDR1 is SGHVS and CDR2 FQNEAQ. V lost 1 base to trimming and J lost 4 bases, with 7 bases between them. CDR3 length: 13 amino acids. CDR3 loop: CASSLDDSYGYTF. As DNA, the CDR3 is TGTGCCAGCAGCTTAGATGACAGCTATGGCTACACCTTC.

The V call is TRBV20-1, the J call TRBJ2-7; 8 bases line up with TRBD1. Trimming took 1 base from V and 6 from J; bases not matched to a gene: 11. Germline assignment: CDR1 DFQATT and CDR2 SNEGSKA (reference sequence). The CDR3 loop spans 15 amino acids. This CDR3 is CSARGWEQGGLEQYF. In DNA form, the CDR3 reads TGCAGTGCTAGAGGGTGGGAACAGGGGGGCCTCGAGCAGTACTTC.

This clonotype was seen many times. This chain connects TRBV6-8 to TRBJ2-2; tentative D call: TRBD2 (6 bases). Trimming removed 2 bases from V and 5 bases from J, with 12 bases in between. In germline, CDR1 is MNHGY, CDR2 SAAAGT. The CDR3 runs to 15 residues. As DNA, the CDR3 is TGTGCCAGCAGTTACGAACTAGCCAGTACCGGGGAGCTGTTTTTT. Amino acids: CASSYELASTGELFF.

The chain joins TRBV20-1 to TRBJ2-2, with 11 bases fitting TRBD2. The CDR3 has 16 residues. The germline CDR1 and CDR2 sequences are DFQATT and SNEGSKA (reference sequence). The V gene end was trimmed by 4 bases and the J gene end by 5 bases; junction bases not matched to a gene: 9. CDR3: CSAIGSGRAGTGELFF. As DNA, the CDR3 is TGCAGTGCTATCGGTAGCGGGAGGGCCGGGACCGGGGAGCTGTTTTTT.

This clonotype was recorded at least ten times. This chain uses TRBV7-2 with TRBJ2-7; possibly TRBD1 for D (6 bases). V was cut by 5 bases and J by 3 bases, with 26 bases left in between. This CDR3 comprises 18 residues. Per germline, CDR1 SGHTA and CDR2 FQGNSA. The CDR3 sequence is CASSANQWQPDRRYEQYF. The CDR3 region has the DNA TGTGCCAGCAGCGCAAACCAGTGGCAGCCAGACAGGCGCTACGAGCAGTACTTC. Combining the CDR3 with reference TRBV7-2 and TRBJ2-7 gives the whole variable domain GAGVSQSPSNKVTEKGKDVELRCDPISGHTALYWYRQSLGQGLEFLIYFQGNSAPDKSGLPSDRFSAERTGGSVSTLTIQRTQQEDSAVYLCASSANQWQPDRRYEQYFGPGTRLTVT.

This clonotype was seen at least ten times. Here the CDR3 DNA reads TGCGCCAGCAGCAGGGACGGTTACAATGAGCAGTTCTTC. It encodes CASSRDGYNEQFF. This sequence joins TRBV5-1 and TRBJ2-1; perhaps D is TRBD1 or TRBD2 (5 bases each). V was trimmed by 4 bases and J by 4 bases, leaving 9 bases between them. Germline CDR1 is SGHRS and CDR2 is YFSETQ. This CDR3 has 13 residues.

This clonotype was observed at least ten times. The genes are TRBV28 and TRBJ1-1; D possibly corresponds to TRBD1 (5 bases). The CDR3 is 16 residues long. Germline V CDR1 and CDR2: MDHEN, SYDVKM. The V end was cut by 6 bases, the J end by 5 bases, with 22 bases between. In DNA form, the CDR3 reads TGTGCCAGCAGCACTACCTTGAATGGGGCTTGGACTGAAGCTTTCTTT. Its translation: CASSTTLNGAWTEAFF.

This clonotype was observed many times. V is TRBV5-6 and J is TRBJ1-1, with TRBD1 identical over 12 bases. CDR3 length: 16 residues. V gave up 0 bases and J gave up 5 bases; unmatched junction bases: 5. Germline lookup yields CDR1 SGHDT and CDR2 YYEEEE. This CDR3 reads CASSLEGQGAETEAFF. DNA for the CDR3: TGTGCCAGCAGCTTGGAGGGACAGGGGGCAGAGACTGAAGCTTTCTTT.

The CDR3 DNA follows: TGTGCCAGCAGCCCGGGCGGGGGCCCCACAGATACGCAGTATTTT. The encoded protein is CASSPGGGPTDTQYF. This chain links TRBV11-3 with TRBJ2-3; D might be TRBD2 (7 bases). V gave up 5 bases and J gave up 2 bases, with 14 bases separating them. Germline CDR1 reads SGHNT; CDR2 reads YENEEA. The CDR3 totals 15 residues.

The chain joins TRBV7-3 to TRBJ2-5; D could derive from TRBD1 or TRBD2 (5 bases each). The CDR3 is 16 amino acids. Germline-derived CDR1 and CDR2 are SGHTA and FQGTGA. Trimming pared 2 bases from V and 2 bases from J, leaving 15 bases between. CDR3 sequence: CASSLRGPGYQETQYF. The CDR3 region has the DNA TGTGCCAGCAGCTTACGGGGCCCCGGATATCAAGAGACCCAGTACTTC.

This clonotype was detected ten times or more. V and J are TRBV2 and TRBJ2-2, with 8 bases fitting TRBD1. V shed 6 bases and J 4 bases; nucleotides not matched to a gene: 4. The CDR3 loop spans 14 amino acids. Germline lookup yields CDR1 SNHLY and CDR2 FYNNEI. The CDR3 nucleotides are TGTGCCAGCAGGGACAGGGTACTCACCGGGGAGCTGTTTTTT. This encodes CASRDRVLTGELFF.